This paragraph covers one TCR beta chain sequence. The sample belongs to a study of blood T cell repertoires in COVID-19. As for the study in general: The study drew acute and convalescent COVID-19 samples from the United States, Italy and Spain.

Original data processing: The authors estimated nucleated cell counts from reference gene primer amplification. Repertoires were generated with immunoSEQ multiplex PCR, while TCRdb's copy carries only in-frame clones and drops some. That table is the source of V, J and clone size, and D and trimming were worked out from the DNA. This table holds some 90,000 clones, about 92% found once. The TCR was taken from a man aged 45-60 years with acute or convalescent COVID-19. Sample: peripheral blood.

The CDR3 is CASRLTGVSEKLFF. The CDR3 DNA reads TGTGCCAGCAGACTGACGGGAGTCTCCGAAAAACTGTTTTTT. The chain joins TRBV28 to TRBJ1-4, with D uncertain. The CDR3 has 14 residues. The V end was cut by 6 bases, the J end by 8 bases, with 16 bases between. Looked up from germline, CDR1 is MDHEN and CDR2 is SYDVKM. Together with reference TRBV28 and TRBJ1-4, the CDR3 gives the full variable domain: DVKVTQSSRYLVKRTGEKVFLECVQDMDHENMFWYRQDPGLGLRLIYFSYDVKMKEKGDIPEGYSVSREKKERFSLILESASTNQTSMYLCASRLTGVSEKLFFGSGTQLSVL.